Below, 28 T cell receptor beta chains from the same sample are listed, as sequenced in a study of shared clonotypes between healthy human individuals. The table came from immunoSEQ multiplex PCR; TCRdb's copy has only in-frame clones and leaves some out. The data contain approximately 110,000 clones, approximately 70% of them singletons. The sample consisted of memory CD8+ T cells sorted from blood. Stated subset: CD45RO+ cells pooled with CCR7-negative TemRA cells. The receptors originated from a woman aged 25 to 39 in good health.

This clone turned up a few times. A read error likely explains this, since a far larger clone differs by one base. CDR3 bases: TGTGCCAGCAGCTTCGGACAGGGAGGCTATGGCTACACCTTC. Translating gives CASSFGQGGYGYTF. The chain is built from TRBV7-6 and TRBJ1-2; 8 bases line up with TRBD1. V shed 3 bases and J 4 bases; nucleotides not matched to a gene: 4. The germline gives CDR1 SGHVS, CDR2 FNYEAQ. There are 14 residues in the CDR3.

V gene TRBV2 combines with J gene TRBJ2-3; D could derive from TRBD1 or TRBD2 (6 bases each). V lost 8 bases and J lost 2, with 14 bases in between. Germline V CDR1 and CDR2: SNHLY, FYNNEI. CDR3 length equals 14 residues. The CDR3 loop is CASGGLGYTDTQYF. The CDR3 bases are TGTGCCAGCGGGGGGCTAGGGTACACAGATACGCAGTATTTT.

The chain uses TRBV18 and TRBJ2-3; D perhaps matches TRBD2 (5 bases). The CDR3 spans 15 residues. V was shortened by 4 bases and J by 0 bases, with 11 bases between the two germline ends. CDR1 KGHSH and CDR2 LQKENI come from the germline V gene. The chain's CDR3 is CASSQQRQSTDTQYF. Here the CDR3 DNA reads TGTGCCAGCTCACAACAGCGGCAAAGCACAGATACGCAGTATTTT.

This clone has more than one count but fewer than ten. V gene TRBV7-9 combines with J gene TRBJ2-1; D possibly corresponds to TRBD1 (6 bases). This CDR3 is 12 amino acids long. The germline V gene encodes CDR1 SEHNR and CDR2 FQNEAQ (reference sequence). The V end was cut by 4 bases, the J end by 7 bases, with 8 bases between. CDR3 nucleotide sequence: TGTGCCAGCAGCTACAGGGCAAATGAGCAGTTCTTC. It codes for CASSYRANEQFF.

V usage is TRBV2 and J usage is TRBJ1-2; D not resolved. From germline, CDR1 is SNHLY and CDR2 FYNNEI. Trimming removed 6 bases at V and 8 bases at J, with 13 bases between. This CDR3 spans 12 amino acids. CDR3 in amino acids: CASRRTVPGYTF. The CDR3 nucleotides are TGTGCCAGCAGAAGAACGGTGCCCGGCTACACCTTC.

CDR3 DNA sequence: TGTGCCAGCAGTGAACTGGGGGGGGAAGGGACAGATACGCAGTATTTT. Protein sequence: CASSELGGEGTDTQYF. J is TRBJ2-3 and V is TRBV6-1; 7 bases match TRBD2. This CDR3 is 16 amino acids long. J gave up 3 bases and V 2 bases, and 8 bases lay outside the gene matches. CDR1 is MNHNS, CDR2 SASEGT, per germline.

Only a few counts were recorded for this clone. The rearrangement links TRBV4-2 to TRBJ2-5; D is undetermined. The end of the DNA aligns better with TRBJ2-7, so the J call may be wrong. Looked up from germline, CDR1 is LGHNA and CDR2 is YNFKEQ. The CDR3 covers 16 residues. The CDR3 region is CASSPDWTATSHEQYF. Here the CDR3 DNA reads TGTGCCAGCAGCCCAGATTGGACGGCCACTTCTCACGAGCAGTACTTC.

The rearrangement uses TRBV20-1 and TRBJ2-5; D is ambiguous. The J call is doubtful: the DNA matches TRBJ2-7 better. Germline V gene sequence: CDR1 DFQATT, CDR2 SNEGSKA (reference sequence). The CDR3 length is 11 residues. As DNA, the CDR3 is TGCAGTGCTAGCAAAGACTACGAGCAGTACTTC. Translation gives CSASKDYEQYF.

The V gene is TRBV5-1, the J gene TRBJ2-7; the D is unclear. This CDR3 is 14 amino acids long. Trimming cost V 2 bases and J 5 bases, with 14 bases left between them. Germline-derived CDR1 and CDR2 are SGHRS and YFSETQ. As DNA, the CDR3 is TGCGCCAGCAGCTTTCGAGGAGAGGAAGACGAGCAGTACTTC. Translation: CASSFRGEEDEQYF.

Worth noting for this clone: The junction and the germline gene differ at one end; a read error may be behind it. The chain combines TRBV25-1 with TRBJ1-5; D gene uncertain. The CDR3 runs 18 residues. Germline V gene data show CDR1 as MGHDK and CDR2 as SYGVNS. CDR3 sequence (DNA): TGTGCCGGCAGTGCGAATCCCATAGAGGGCCTGAGCAATCAGCCCCAGCATTTT. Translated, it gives CAGSANPIEGLSNQPQHF.

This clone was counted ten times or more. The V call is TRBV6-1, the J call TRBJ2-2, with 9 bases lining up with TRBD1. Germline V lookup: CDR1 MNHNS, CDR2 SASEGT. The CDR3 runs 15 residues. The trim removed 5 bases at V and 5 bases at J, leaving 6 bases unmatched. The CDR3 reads CASSTGTGTTGELFF. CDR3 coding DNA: TGTGCCAGCAGTACCGGGACAGGGACTACCGGGGAGCTGTTTTTT.

The chain's CDR3 is CASSAGLAGIGELFF. The CDR3 DNA follows: TGTGCCAGCAGTGCGGGACTAGCGGGAATCGGGGAGCTGTTTTTT. The rearrangement links TRBV2 to TRBJ2-2, with 13 bases matching TRBD2. V lost 4 bases, J lost 7 bases, and 3 bases stayed unmatched. CDR1 and CDR2 from the germline V gene are SNHLY and FYNNEI. This CDR3 has 15 residues.

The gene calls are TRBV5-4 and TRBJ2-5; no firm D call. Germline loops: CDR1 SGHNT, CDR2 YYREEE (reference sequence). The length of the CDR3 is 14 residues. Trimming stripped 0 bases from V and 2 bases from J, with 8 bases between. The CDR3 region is CASSLVSQQETQYF. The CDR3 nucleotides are TGTGCCAGCAGCTTGGTTAGCCAGCAAGAGACCCAGTACTTC.

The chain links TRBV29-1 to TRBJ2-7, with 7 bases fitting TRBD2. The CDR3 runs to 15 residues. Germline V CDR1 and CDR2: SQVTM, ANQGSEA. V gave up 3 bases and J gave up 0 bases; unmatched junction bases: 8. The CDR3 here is CSVEDGGRASYEQYF. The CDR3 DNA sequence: TGCAGCGTTGAGGATGGTGGGAGGGCCTCCTACGAGCAGTACTTC.

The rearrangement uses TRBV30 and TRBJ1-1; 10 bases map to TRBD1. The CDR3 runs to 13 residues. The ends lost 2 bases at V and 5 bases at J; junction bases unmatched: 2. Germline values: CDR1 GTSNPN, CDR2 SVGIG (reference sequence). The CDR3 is CAWSWTGGTEAFF. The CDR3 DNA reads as TGTGCCTGGAGTTGGACAGGGGGTACTGAAGCTTTCTTT.

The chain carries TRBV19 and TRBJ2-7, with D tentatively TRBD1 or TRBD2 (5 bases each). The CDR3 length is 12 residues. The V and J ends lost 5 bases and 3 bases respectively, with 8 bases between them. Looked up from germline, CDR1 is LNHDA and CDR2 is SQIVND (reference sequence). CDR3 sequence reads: CASSGGDYEQYF. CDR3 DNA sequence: TGTGCCAGTAGTGGGGGAGACTACGAGCAGTACTTC.

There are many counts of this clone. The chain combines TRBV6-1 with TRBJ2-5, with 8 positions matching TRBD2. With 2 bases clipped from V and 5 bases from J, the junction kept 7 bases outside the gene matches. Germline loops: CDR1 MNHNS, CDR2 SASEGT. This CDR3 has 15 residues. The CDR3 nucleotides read TGTGCCAGCAGTGAATTGGCGGGAGGCGGGGAGACCCAGTACTTC. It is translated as CASSELAGGGETQYF.

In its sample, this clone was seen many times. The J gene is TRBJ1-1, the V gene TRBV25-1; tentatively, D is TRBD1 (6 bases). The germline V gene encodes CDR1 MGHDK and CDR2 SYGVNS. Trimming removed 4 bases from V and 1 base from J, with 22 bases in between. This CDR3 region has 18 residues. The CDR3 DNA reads TGTGCCAGCAGTGCAAAGCCGACCTCGGACAGCCCGAACACTGAAGCTTTCTTT. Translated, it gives CASSAKPTSDSPNTEAFF.

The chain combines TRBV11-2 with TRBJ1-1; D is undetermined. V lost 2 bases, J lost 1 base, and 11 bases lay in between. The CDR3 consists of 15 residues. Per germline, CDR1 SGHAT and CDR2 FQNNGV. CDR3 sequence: CASSLSGLGNTEAFF. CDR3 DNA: TGTGCCAGCAGCTTATCTGGGTTAGGGAACACTGAAGCTTTCTTT.

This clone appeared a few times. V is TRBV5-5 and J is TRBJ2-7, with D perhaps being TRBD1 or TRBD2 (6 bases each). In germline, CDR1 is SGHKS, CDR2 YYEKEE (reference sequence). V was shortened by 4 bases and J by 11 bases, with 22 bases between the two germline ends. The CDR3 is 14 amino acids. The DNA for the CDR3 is TGTGCCAGCAGCGGGTCGGTAGTTGGGGGGCTGGAGTACTTC. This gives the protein CASSGSVVGGLEYF.

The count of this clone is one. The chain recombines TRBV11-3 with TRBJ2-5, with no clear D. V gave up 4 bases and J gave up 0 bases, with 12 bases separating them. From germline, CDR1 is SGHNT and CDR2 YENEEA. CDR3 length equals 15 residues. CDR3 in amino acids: CASSYSLEDQETQYF. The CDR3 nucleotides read TGTGCCAGCAGCTACAGCTTAGAAGACCAAGAGACCCAGTACTTC.

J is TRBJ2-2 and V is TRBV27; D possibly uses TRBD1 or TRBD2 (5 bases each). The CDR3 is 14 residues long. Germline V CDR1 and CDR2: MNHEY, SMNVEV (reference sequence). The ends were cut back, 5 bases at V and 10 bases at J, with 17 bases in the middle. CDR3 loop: CASSLGPFLAELFF. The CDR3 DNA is TGTGCCAGCAGTCTGGGACCTTTCCTGGCGGAGCTGTTTTTT.

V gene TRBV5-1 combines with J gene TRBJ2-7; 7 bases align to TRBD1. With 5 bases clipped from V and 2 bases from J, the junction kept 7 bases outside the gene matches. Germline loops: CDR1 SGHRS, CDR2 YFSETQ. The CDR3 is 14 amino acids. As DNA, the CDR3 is TGCGCCAGCAGTTCCGGGACAGAGACCTACGAGCAGTACTTC. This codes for CASSSGTETYEQYF.

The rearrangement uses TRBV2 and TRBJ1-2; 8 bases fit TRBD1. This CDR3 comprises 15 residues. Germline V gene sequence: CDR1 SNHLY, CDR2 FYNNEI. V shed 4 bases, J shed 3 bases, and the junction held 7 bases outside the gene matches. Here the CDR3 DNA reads TGTGCCAGCAGTGCCTGGACAGGGTTTGACTATGGCTACACCTTC. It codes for CASSAWTGFDYGYTF.

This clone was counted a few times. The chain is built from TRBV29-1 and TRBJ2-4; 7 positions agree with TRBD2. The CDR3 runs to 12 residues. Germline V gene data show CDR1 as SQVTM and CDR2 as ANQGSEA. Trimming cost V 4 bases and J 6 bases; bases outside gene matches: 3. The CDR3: CSVAREGNIQYF. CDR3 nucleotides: TGCAGCGTTGCCAGGGAGGGAAACATTCAGTACTTC.

This CDR3 reads CASSPSGRAISYNEQFF. The CDR3 DNA reads as TGTGCCAGCAGCCCCAGCGGGAGGGCTATCTCCTACAATGAGCAGTTCTTC. The gene calls are TRBV9 and TRBJ2-1; 10 positions agree with TRBD2. The CDR3 has 17 residues. Trimming cost V 4 bases and J 0 bases; bases outside gene matches: 7. Germline CDR1 SGDLS, CDR2 YYNGEE.

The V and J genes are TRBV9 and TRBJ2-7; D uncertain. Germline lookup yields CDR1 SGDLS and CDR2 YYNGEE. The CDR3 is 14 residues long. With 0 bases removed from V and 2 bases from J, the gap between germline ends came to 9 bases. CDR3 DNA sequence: TGTGCCAGCAGCGTAGCGGGTACGGCCTACGAGCAGTACTTC. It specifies CASSVAGTAYEQYF.

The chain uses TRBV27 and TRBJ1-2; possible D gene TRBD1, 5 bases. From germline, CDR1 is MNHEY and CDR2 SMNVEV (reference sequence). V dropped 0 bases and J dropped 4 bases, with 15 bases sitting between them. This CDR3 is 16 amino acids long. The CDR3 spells CASSLSALGGRYGYTF. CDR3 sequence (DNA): TGTGCCAGCAGTTTATCGGCTCTGGGGGGTCGCTATGGCTACACCTTC.